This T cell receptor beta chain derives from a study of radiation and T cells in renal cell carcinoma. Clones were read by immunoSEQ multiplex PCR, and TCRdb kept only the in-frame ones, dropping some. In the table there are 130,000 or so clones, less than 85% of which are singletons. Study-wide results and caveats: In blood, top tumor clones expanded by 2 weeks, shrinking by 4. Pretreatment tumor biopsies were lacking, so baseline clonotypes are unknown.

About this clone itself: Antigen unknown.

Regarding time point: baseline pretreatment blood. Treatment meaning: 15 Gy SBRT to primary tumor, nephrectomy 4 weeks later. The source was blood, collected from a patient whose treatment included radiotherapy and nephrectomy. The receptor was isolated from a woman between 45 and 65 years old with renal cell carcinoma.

In DNA form, the CDR3 reads TGTGCCAGCAGCTTAGTGGTGCTAGCGGGACCCCTCGAGCAGTACTTC. It yields the protein CASSLVVLAGPLEQYF. The chain uses TRBV7-2 and TRBJ2-7; TRBD2 agrees at 9 bases. Germline-derived CDR1 and CDR2 are SGHTA and FQGNSA. The CDR3 totals 16 residues. The junction had 10 bases not matched to a gene; V was cut back by 1 base and J by 6 bases.